These 22 T cell receptor beta chains share one sample of origin, sequenced in a study of blood T cell repertoires in COVID-19. TCRdb keeps only in-frame clones here, not all; method: immunoSEQ multiplex PCR. The sample lists fewer than 300,000 clones; about 90% were seen once. Sequences were obtained from peripheral blood. The receptor set was obtained from a woman aged 30 to 39 with COVID-19, enrolled during active disease.

The chain carries TRBV7-9 and TRBJ1-3, with D perhaps matching TRBD1 (5 bases). Germline loops: CDR1 SEHNR, CDR2 FQNEAQ (reference sequence). Trimming stripped 1 base from V and 6 bases from J, with 13 bases between. The CDR3 sequence is 15 residues long. CDR3 sequence reads: CASSLELAGENTIYF. CDR3 in DNA: TGTGCCAGCAGCTTAGAGTTGGCGGGGGAAAACACCATATATTTT.

The genes are TRBV6-6 and TRBJ1-4; 8 nucleotides align to TRBD1. With V trimmed by 8 bases and J by 4 bases, 9 bases remained unmatched. The length of the CDR3 is 15 residues. Germline V gene sequence: CDR1 MNHNY, CDR2 SVGAGI (reference sequence). The DNA of the CDR3 is TGTGCCAGCGGGCGAGGGACAGGAGTTAATGAAAAACTGTTTTTT. It is translated as CASGRGTGVNEKLFF.

This chain joins TRBV19 and TRBJ1-6; TRBD1 matches at 10 bases. The CDR3 loop spans 15 amino acids. Losses at the gene ends were 3 bases for V and 8 bases for J; bases not matched to a gene: 4. Germline CDR1 reads LNHDA; CDR2 reads SQIVND (reference sequence). The CDR3 is CASSIGGTGDSPLHF. The CDR3 DNA reads as TGTGCCAGTAGTATCGGCGGGACAGGGGATTCACCCCTCCACTTT.

The chain couples TRBV9 to TRBJ2-3, with a tentative D call TRBD2 (7 bases). This CDR3 is 15 amino acids long. Trimming cost V 4 bases and J 3 bases, with 15 bases left between them. Germline CDR1 is SGDLS and CDR2 is YYNGEE. The CDR3 here is CASSPLEGGTDTQYF. The CDR3 region has the DNA TGTGCCAGCAGCCCCTTAGAGGGGGGGACAGATACGCAGTATTTT.

This sequence joins TRBV28 and TRBJ1-2; possibly TRBD1 for D (5 bases). The V gene lost 4 bases and the J gene lost 7 bases, with 10 bases spanning the gap. Per the germline V gene, CDR1 is MDHEN and CDR2 is SYDVKM. The CDR3 spans 12 residues. CDR3 in DNA: TGTGCCAGCAGTTATCCAGGGTTTGGCTACACCTTC. Its translation is CASSYPGFGYTF.

This clone was observed a few times. The chain combines TRBV5-8 with TRBJ1-5; D remains unclear. The germline gives CDR1 SGHTS, CDR2 YDEGEE. This CDR3 has 13 residues. The V gene lost 3 bases and the J gene lost 9 bases, with 13 bases spanning the gap. DNA for the CDR3: TGTGCCAGCAGCTCCCGTCCCCTTTGGCCCCAGCATTTT. Translating it yields CASSSRPLWPQHF.

The rearrangement joins TRBV27 to TRBJ2-7, with 9 bases matching TRBD1. Germline CDR1 reads MNHEY; CDR2 reads SMNVEV (reference sequence). V was pared by 4 bases and J by 4 bases, with 8 bases of the junction left unmatched. This CDR3 is built from 15 residues. The CDR3 DNA follows: TGTGCCAGCAGTTACACAGGGACAGGGCTTTACGAGCAGTACTTC. Protein sequence: CASSYTGTGLYEQYF.

The chain is built from TRBV27 and TRBJ1-3, with TRBD1 as a possible D gene (6 bases). The CDR3 contains 14 residues. The V end was cut by 5 bases, the J end by 3 bases, with 11 bases between. Germline loops: CDR1 MNHEY, CDR2 SMNVEV (reference sequence). CDR3 nucleotide sequence: TGTGCCAGCAGTGTACAGGGAAGTGGAAACACCATATATTTT. Translation: CASSVQGSGNTIYF.

The chain uses TRBV6-5 and TRBJ1-1; 7 nucleotides agree with TRBD1. Germline V gene lookup returns CDR1 MNHEY and CDR2 SVGAGI. This CDR3 has 15 amino acids. Trimming took 7 bases from V and 1 from J; bases not matched to a gene: 9. CDR3 sequence: CASTPVQGRNTEAFF. The DNA for the CDR3 is TGTGCCAGCACCCCCGTACAGGGGAGGAACACTGAAGCTTTCTTT.

The chain employs TRBV20-1 and TRBJ1-1; D call uncertain. The CDR3 totals 14 residues. The V end lost 3 bases, the J end lost 4 bases, and 15 bases lay between the germline ends. CDR1 is DFQATT and CDR2 is SNEGSKA in the germline V gene (reference sequence). CDR3: CSASIRARPTEAFF. The CDR3 DNA is TGCAGTGCTAGTATCCGCGCCAGGCCCACTGAAGCTTTCTTT.

The chain employs TRBV19 and TRBJ2-3; TRBD1 might be the D (5 bases). V was clipped by 7 bases and J by 5 bases, with 10 bases between them. Germline V gives CDR1 LNHDA, CDR2 SQIVND (reference sequence). The CDR3 covers 12 residues. The CDR3 sequence: CASKNQGDTQYF. Here the CDR3 DNA reads TGTGCCAGTAAAAACCAGGGAGATACGCAGTATTTT.

The gene calls are TRBV3-1 (or the pseudogene TRBV3-2) and TRBJ2-3; 9 bases match TRBD2. CDR1 is LGHDT, CDR2 YNNKEL, per germline (reference sequence). This CDR3 is 16 amino acids long. The V segment lost 4 bases and the J segment 4 bases; nucleotides outside the gene matches: 9. CDR3 sequence: CASSPFPGGGADTQYF. In DNA, the CDR3 is TGTGCCAGCAGCCCTTTCCCCGGCGGGGGGGCAGATACGCAGTATTTT.

This chain links TRBV12-5 with TRBJ2-5, with 9 bases matching TRBD1. The CDR3 spans 16 residues. The germline CDR1 and CDR2 sequences are LGHNT and FRNRAP. V lost 3 bases to trimming and J lost 5 bases; unmatched junction nucleotides: 10. For the CDR3, the DNA is TGTGCTAGTGGTTTCGGTAGGGACAGGGTTATGGAGACCCAGTACTTC. Its translation: CASGFGRDRVMETQYF.

The V call is TRBV10-1, the J call TRBJ1-4; D may be TRBD1 (5 bases). This CDR3 comprises 15 residues. CDR1 and CDR2 from the germline V gene are WNHNN and SYGVQD (reference sequence). The V end was cut by 3 bases, the J end by 8 bases, with 16 bases between. The CDR3 DNA sequence: TGCGCCAGCAGTGACAGCGGGGGTTCGAGGGAAAAACTGTTTTTT. This encodes CASSDSGGSREKLFF.

This chain uses TRBV11-2 with TRBJ2-5; 8 bases line up with TRBD2. The V gene end was trimmed by 1 base and the J gene end by 10 bases; junction bases not matched to a gene: 11. This CDR3 spans 15 amino acids. Germline loops: CDR1 SGHAT, CDR2 FQNNGV. CDR3 sequence reads: CASSLVGSGATNQYF. Here the CDR3 DNA reads TGTGCCAGCAGCTTAGTGGGTAGCGGGGCTACTAACCAGTACTTC.

This rearrangement joins TRBV27 to TRBJ2-7, with TRBD1 identical over 8 bases. There are 15 residues in the CDR3. The germline gives CDR1 MNHEY, CDR2 SMNVEV (reference sequence). V dropped 2 bases and J dropped 5; count of bases not matched to a gene: 8. The CDR3 is CASSLPGTGRNEQYF. In DNA, the CDR3 is TGTGCCAGCAGTTTACCAGGGACAGGTCGAAACGAGCAGTACTTC.

The chain uses TRBV5-1 and TRBJ1-1; maybe TRBD1 (6 bases). Germline CDR1 reads SGHRS; CDR2 reads YFSETQ. Trimming stripped 3 bases from V and 1 base from J, with 7 bases between. The CDR3 loop spans 13 amino acids. DNA for the CDR3: TGCGCCAGCAGCTCACAGGGGAACACTGAAGCTTTCTTT. Translating gives CASSSQGNTEAFF.

This clone has only one observation. The chain is built from TRBV15 and TRBJ2-5; TRBD2 matches 8 bases. The CDR3 has 15 amino acids. In germline, CDR1 is LNHNV, CDR2 YYDKDF (reference sequence). V was pared by 0 bases and J by 4 bases, with 4 bases of the junction left unmatched. CDR3 in DNA: TGTGCCACCAGCAGAGAGCGGCTAGCGGGAGAGACCCAGTACTTC. Encoded protein: CATSRERLAGETQYF.

The genes are TRBV5-6 and TRBJ2-1, with D possibly TRBD2 on 6 matching bases. This CDR3 region has 12 residues. CDR1 is SGHDT, CDR2 YYEEEE, per germline. V was clipped by 4 bases and J by 16 bases, with 18 bases between them. The DNA for the CDR3 is TGTGCCAGCAGCCTCGGACTAATCAAGACCTTCTTC. It encodes CASSLGLIKTFF. The whole variable domain, remainder taken from reference TRBV5-6 and TRBJ2-1, is DAGVTQSPTHLIKTRGQQVTLRCSPKSGHDTVSWYQQALGQGPQFIFQYYEEEERQRGNFPDRFSGHQFPNYSSELNVNALLLGDSALYLCASSLGLIKTFFGPGTRLTVL.

J is TRBJ1-1 and V is TRBV5-4; possibly TRBD1 for D (5 bases). Trimming removed 3 bases at V and 4 bases at J, with 10 bases between. CDR1 SGHNT and CDR2 YYREEE come from the germline V gene (reference sequence). The CDR3 is 13 amino acids. The CDR3 DNA reads as TGTGCCAGCAGCTGGGGCCGAGGCACTGAAGCTTTCTTT. Amino acids: CASSWGRGTEAFF.

The chain uses TRBV28 and TRBJ1-2; 8 nucleotides line up with TRBD1. V was clipped by 5 bases and J by 4 bases; unmatched bases: 3. The CDR3 consists of 13 residues. CDR1 and CDR2 (germline): MDHEN, SYDVKM. For the CDR3, the DNA is TGTGCCAGCAGTCCAGGGGGCAGCTATGGCTACACCTTC. Residues: CASSPGGSYGYTF.

The chain employs TRBV28 and TRBJ2-1, with 9 bases aligning to TRBD1. Germline values: CDR1 MDHEN, CDR2 SYDVKM. The CDR3 has 19 residues. J was trimmed by 3 bases and V by 6 bases; bases with no gene match: 18. The CDR3 sequence: CASSTTQFGQGSFYNEQFF. In nucleotides, the CDR3 is TGTGCCAGCAGCACCACCCAGTTTGGACAGGGGTCTTTCTACAATGAGCAGTTCTTC.